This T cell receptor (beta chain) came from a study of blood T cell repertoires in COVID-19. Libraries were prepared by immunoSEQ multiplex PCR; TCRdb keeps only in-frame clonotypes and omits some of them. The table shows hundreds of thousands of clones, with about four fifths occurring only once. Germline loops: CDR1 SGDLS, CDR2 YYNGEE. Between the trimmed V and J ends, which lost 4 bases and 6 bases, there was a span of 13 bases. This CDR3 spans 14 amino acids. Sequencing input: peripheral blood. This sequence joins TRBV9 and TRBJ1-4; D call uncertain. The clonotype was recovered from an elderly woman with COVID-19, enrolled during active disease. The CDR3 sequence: CASSLGPRDEKLFF. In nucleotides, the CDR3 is TGTGCCAGCAGCTTAGGGCCCCGGGATGAAAAACTGTTTTTT.